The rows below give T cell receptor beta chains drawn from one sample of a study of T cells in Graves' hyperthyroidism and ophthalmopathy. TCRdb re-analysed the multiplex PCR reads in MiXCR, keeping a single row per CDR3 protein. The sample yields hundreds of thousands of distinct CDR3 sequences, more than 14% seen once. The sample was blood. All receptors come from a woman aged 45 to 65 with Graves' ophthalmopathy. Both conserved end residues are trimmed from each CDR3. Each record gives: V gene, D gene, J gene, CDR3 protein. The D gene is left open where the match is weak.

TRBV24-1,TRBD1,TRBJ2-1,ATSKQGATDNEQF
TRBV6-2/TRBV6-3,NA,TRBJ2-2,ASSFPNPPSPGMSPNTGELF
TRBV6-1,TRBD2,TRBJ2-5,ASRLSGLAYKETQY
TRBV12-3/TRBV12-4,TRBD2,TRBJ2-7,ASSPLGLAGGGEQY
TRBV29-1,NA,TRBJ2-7,SVETLGAPYEQY
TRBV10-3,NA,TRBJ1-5,ATKTGLNQPQH
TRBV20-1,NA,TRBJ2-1,SARVSENEQF
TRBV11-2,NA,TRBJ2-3,ASSLGPRLDTQY
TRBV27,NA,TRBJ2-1,ASSQIRQPYNEQF
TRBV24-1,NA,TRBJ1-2,ANTVRLATGRYGYT
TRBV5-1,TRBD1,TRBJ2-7,ASSPGTGGFDEQY
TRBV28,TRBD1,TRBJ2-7,ASSPRPGQGVDEQY
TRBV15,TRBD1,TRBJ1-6,ATSIHSLGTAYNSPLH
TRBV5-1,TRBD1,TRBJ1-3,ASSPGQGSSGNTIY
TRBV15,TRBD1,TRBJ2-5,AAQGVSEETQY
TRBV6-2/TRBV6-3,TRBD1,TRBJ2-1,ASNPQGNEQF
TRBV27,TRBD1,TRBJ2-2,ASSSTGQGARTGELF
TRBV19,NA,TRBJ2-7,ASSRELSYEQY
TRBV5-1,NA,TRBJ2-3,ASSLSVDTQY
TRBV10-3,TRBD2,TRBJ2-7,AISGGTSGSPDPMRYEQY
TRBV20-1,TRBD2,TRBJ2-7,SAREGRFAGGGAPYEQY
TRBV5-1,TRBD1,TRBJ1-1,ASSGGDRGVSEAF
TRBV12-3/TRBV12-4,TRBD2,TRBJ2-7,ASSTSGRASHEQY
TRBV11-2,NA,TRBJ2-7,ASSLDPGYEQY
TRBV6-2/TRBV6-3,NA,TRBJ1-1,ASSYTGDGTEAF
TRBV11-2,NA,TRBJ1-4,ASSPRRGYEKLF
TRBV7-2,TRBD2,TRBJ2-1,ASSLAAGLANEQF
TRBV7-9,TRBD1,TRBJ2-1,ASSLGQGLYIDEQF
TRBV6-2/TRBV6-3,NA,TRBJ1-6,ASTRSSSYNSPLH
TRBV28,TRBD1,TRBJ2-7,ASRTGGEQY
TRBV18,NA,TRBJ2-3,ASSPTQGTDTQY
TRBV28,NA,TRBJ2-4,ASSEGIAVAKNIQY
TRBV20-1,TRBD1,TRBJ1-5,SARDLTGGQPQH
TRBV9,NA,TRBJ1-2,ASSVAMGSGYT
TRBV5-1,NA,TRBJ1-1,ASSLDRRNTEAF
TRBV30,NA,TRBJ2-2,AWSVSRVGGELF
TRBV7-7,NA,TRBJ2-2,ASSLAFSGELF
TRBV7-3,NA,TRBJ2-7,ASSDDGYEQY
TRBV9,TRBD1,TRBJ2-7,ASSVSGQGATYEQY
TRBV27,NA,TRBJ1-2,ASSPFDRRGYT
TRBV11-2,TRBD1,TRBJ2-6,ASSLTYRDSNLSGANVLT
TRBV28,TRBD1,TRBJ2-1,ASSLTTGGLDEQF
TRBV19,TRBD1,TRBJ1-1,ASRRQGRNTEAF
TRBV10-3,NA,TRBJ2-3,AISDAGAGDTQY